The next 14 T cell receptor beta chains were all read from a single sample in a study of T cells in Graves' hyperthyroidism and ophthalmopathy. Amplification of TCR beta CDR3 regions was performed using RNA transcripts as template. Carried out on the TCR CDR3, a first-round RT-PCR used the HTBI primer set. Using its own MiXCR run on the multiplex PCR reads, TCRdb lists one record per CDR3 protein. There are about half a million distinct CDR3 sequences in the sample; just under 20% occur only once, and 40% to 50% lies in the top ten. The sample comprised blood. The receptors shown here come from a man between 40 and 49 years old with Graves' ophthalmopathy.

This clonotype was counted between two and nine times. This chain joins TRBV7-2 and TRBJ2-3; D gene unclear. This CDR3 spans 14 amino acids. The V end was cut by 2 bases, the J end by 3 bases, with 9 bases between. Germline V gives CDR1 SGHTA, CDR2 FQGNSA. The CDR3 DNA is TGTGCCAGCAGCTTAAGTAGTTCTACAGATACGCAGTATTTT. Protein sequence: CASSLSSSTDTQYF.

This clonotype was observed many times. The chain combines TRBV7-9 with TRBJ2-7; 11 positions agree with TRBD2. Germline assignment: CDR1 SEHNR and CDR2 FQNEAQ (reference sequence). This CDR3 has 15 residues. With 1 base clipped from V and 5 bases from J, the junction kept 4 bases outside the gene matches. In nucleotides, the CDR3 is TGTGCCAGCAGCTTAGGGGGACTAGCGGACCACGAGCAGTACTTC. Protein: CASSLGGLADHEQYF.

The V gene is TRBV2, the J gene TRBJ2-3, with a tentative D call TRBD2 (7 bases). Between the trimmed V and J ends, which lost 9 bases and 6 bases, there was a span of 16 bases. The CDR3 spans 13 residues. The germline CDR1 and CDR2 sequences are SNHLY and FYNNEI. The CDR3 DNA reads as TGTGCCAGTTGGGGGGGGGGCCTGGATACGCAGTATTTT. Translating gives CASWGGGLDTQYF. Full variable domain (rest looked up from reference TRBV2 and TRBJ2-3): EPEVTQTPSHQVTQMGQEVILRCVPISNHLYFYWYRQILGQKVEFLVSFYNNEISEKSEIFDDQFSVERPDGSNFTLKIRSTKLEDSAMYFCASWGGGLDTQYFGPGTRLTVL.

In its sample, this clonotype was seen a few times. The chain uses TRBV30 and TRBJ2-7, with a weak D call TRBD2 (6 bases). The CDR3 runs to 13 residues. Trimming removed 2 bases from V and 2 bases from J, with 10 bases in between. Germline V lookup: CDR1 GTSNPN, CDR2 SVGIG (reference sequence). CDR3 protein: CAWSSSGPYEQYF. The CDR3 DNA reads TGTGCCTGGAGTAGTAGCGGACCCTACGAGCAGTACTTC.

A few counts support this clonotype. V gene TRBV11-2 combines with J gene TRBJ2-1; 12 bases map to TRBD2. Germline CDR1 is SGHAT and CDR2 is FQNNGV. The junction had 6 bases not matched to a gene; V was cut back by 6 bases and J by 9 bases. The CDR3 is 14 residues long. CDR3 in amino acids: CASRLAGGLGEQFF. The CDR3, as DNA: TGTGCCAGCAGGCTAGCGGGGGGGCTTGGTGAGCAGTTCTTC.

This clonotype occurred a few times. The chain combines TRBV5-1 with TRBJ2-7; D could derive from TRBD1 or TRBD2 (5 bases each). The germline V gene encodes CDR1 SGHRS and CDR2 YFSETQ. This CDR3 contains 14 residues. Trimming left V 3 bases short and J 2 bases short, with 12 bases between. The CDR3 protein is CASSWGPRAYEQYF. DNA for the CDR3: TGCGCCAGCAGCTGGGGACCCAGGGCCTACGAGCAGTACTTC.

This clonotype occurred many times. This chain connects TRBV6-5 to TRBJ2-7; maybe TRBD2 (6 bases). Germline lookup yields CDR1 MNHEY and CDR2 SVGAGI. This CDR3 comprises 16 residues. Trimming took off 0 bases at V and 0 bases at J, with 12 bases between the two ends. CDR3 sequence (DNA): TGTGCCAGCAGTTACTCATTTAGCGGTAACTCCTACGAGCAGTACTTC. Translation gives CASSYSFSGNSYEQYF.

This clonotype was detected a few times. The rearrangement uses TRBV30 and TRBJ1-3; perhaps TRBD1 as D (5 bases). CDR3 length equals 14 residues. V was shortened by 3 bases and J by 0 bases, with 9 bases between the two germline ends. The germline CDR1 and CDR2 sequences are GTSNPN and SVGIG (reference sequence). The DNA of the CDR3 is TGTGCCTGGAGGGGACCCGGCTCTGGAAACACCATATATTTT. Protein product: CAWRGPGSGNTIYF.

This clonotype was picked up a small number of times. V gene TRBV24-1 combines with J gene TRBJ2-7; 9 nucleotides match TRBD2. Germline assignment: CDR1 KGHDR and CDR2 SFDVKD. J lost 5 bases, V lost 3 bases, and 7 bases had no gene match. The CDR3 totals 15 residues. The CDR3 DNA reads as TGTGCCACCAGTGATGATAGCGGGAGTGTCAACGAGCAGTACTTC. Amino acid sequence: CATSDDSGSVNEQYF.

DNA of the CDR3: TGCGCCAGCAGTGCGGCAGAGGGGGCCACAGATACGCAGTATTTT. This codes for CASSAAEGATDTQYF. The V gene is TRBV5-1, the J gene TRBJ2-3; 7 bases agree with TRBD1. The CDR3 is 15 residues long. The germline gives CDR1 SGHRS, CDR2 YFSETQ. The junction had 8 bases not matched to a gene; V was cut back by 5 bases and J by 2 bases. Looking up the rest from reference TRBV5-1 and TRBJ2-3 gives the full variable domain: KAGVTQTPRYLIKTRGQQVTLSCSPISGHRSVSWYQQTPGQGLQFLFEYFSETQRNKGNFPGRFSGRQFSNSRSEMNVSTLELGDSALYLCASSAAEGATDTQYFGPGTRLTVL.

As for this clonotype: This may come from a read error, since a much larger clone is one base off. The V and J genes are TRBV12-3 or TRBV12-4 and TRBJ1-5, with D possibly TRBD1 on 5 matching bases. CDR3 length: 15 amino acids. CDR3 sequence: CASSLGQLRNQPQRF. The CDR3 DNA reads as TGTGCCAGCAGTTTGGGGCAGCTTAGGAATCAGCCCCAGCGTTTT.

This clonotype was detected a few times. The chain couples TRBV4-1 to TRBJ2-1; 10 bases map to TRBD1. Per germline, CDR1 MGHRA and CDR2 YSYEKL. Unmatched junction bases numbered 5, after V lost 7 bases and J lost 8 bases. CDR3 length: 13 amino acids. This chain's CDR3 is CASMGQGQDEQFF. The CDR3 nucleotides are TGCGCCAGCATGGGACAGGGGCAGGATGAGCAGTTCTTC.

This clonotype was seen ten or more times. The chain has TRBV11-2 and TRBJ2-7, with D perhaps given as TRBD1 or TRBD2 (5 bases each). There are 13 residues in the CDR3. From germline, CDR1 is SGHAT and CDR2 FQNNGV. V was pared by 0 bases and J by 5 bases, with 8 bases between. As DNA, the CDR3 is TGTGCCAGCAGCTTAGACCGGGGCCACGAGCAGTACTTC. The encoded protein is CASSLDRGHEQYF.

The V gene is TRBV4-2, the J gene TRBJ2-3, with 8 bases aligning to TRBD1. The CDR3 sequence is 16 residues long. In germline, CDR1 is LGHNA, CDR2 YNFKEQ. With V trimmed by 3 bases and J by 1 base, 6 bases remained unmatched. As DNA, the CDR3 is TGTGCCAGCAGCCAGGGCCGGGACAGGCGCACAGATACGCAGTATTTT. Residues: CASSQGRDRRTDTQYF.